This T cell receptor (beta chain) is from a study of tumor-infiltrating lymphocytes in oesophageal squamous cell carcinoma. TCRdb processed the PCR reads anew with MiXCR; each CDR3 protein has one entry. This repertoire shows 9,500 to 12,000 distinct CDR3 sequences, around 50% found once; its top ten account for roughly a quarter. This clonotype is termed medium-sized. V shed 4 bases, J shed 3 bases, and the junction held 4 bases outside the gene matches. Germline loops: CDR1 SGHRS, CDR2 YFSETQ. The CDR3 is 14 residues long. This chain connects TRBV5-1 to TRBJ2-3, with 8 bases identical to TRBD2. The sequence derives from a male donor with esophageal squamous cell carcinoma. The specimen sequenced was esophageal tumor tissue. DNA of the CDR3: TGCGCCAGCAGCGAGCGGGGGAATACAGATACGCAGTATTTT. It yields the protein CASSERGNTDTQYF.